The rows below give T cell receptor beta chains drawn from one sample of a study of CD8 T cells in Susac syndrome. TCRdb passed the immunoSEQ multiplex PCR reads through MiXCR, listing each CDR3 protein once. The repertoire holds some 130,000 distinct CDR3 sequences, with approximately 95% as singletons. The sample comprised CD8+ T cells from PBMCs. The receptor source for this set is a human donor with Susac syndrome. CDR3s include the opening cysteine and the closing phenylalanine or tryptophan. A D gene is named only where the DNA matches it firmly. Where a row states a size, it is once, few, many or the class of an expanded clone; other rows omit it.

j_call clone_size v_call cdr3_length d_call cdr3_nt cdr3_aa
TRBJ2-1 NA TRBV3-1 16 NA TGTGCCAGCAGCCAAGATGAGGGTGGCTCCTACAATGAGCAGTTCTTC CASSQDEGGSYNEQFF
TRBJ2-2 NA TRBV24-1 15 NA TGTGCCACCAGTGATTTTGCCCTGGGCGCCGGGGAGCTGTTTTTT CATSDFALGAGELFF
TRBJ1-5 NA TRBV9 13 NA TGTGCCAGCAGCGTAGGGGTCAATCAGCCCCAGCATTTT CASSVGVNQPQHF
TRBJ1-2 NA TRBV25-1 15 NA TGTGCCAGCGCGGGACGGACCTTACTTCCGTATGGCTACACCTTC CASAGRTLLPYGYTF
TRBJ2-3 NA TRBV4-1 15 NA TGCGCCAGCAGCCAAGAGGGCAGGAGCACAGATACGCAGTATTTT CASSQEGRSTDTQYF
TRBJ1-1 NA TRBV2 16 TRBD1 TGTGCCAGCAGGGACCCTACGACAGGGTTAAACACTGAAGCTTTCTTT CASRDPTTGLNTEAFF
TRBJ2-3 NA TRBV6-5 14 TRBD2 TGTGCCAGCAGTTATTTTGCGGGAGCCGATACGCAGTATTTT CASSYFAGADTQYF
TRBJ2-1 NA TRBV29-1 14 NA TGCAGCGTTGAAGGTCAGAGCTCCTACAATGAGCAGTTCTTC CSVEGQSSYNEQFF
TRBJ2-7 NA TRBV18 16 TRBD2 TGTGCCAGCTCACCAATTAGCGGGAGTGGGTCCTACGAGCAGTACTTC CASSPISGSGSYEQYF
TRBJ2-3 NA TRBV12-3/TRBV12-4 12 TRBD2 TGTGCCAGCAGTTTAGGGCTAGCGGACCAGTATTTT CASSLGLADQYF
TRBJ2-1 NA TRBV12-3/TRBV12-4 18 TRBD2 TGTGCCAGCAGGGGGGAATCTGGGACTCCGGGGGGATACAATGAGCAGTTCTTC CASRGESGTPGGYNEQFF
TRBJ2-1 NA TRBV29-1 13 NA TGCAGCGTTGAATCCCTAACTTTCGGTGAGCAGTTCTTC CSVESLTFGEQFF
TRBJ2-6 NA TRBV2 15 TRBD2 TGTGCCAGCACGGGACTAGCGCCTGGGGCCAACGTCCTGACTTTC CASTGLAPGANVLTF
TRBJ2-7 once TRBV18 12 NA TGTGCCAGCTCAGTCCAATTGGACGAGCAGTACTTC CASSVQLDEQYF
TRBJ1-5 NA TRBV25-1 13 NA TGTGCCAGCAGTGCGGCGATAAATCAGCCCCAGCATTTT CASSAAINQPQHF
TRBJ2-1 NA TRBV6-1 15 NA TGTGCCAGCAGTGAAGGGATAGCGGAATACAATGAGCAGTTCTTC CASSEGIAEYNEQFF
TRBJ2-7 once TRBV20-1 13 TRBD2 TGCAGTGCCACGCTAGCGGGGAAATACGAGCAGTACTTC CSATLAGKYEQYF
TRBJ1-2 NA TRBV13 16 TRBD1 TGTGCCAGCAGCCTAGAGACAGGGGGCAGGGGTGAAGGCTACACCTTC CASSLETGGRGEGYTF
TRBJ2-3 few TRBV24-1 11 NA TGTGCCACCAGTGACGCGGATACGCAGTATTTT CATSDADTQYF
TRBJ2-5 NA TRBV7-6 15 TRBD1 TGTGCCAGCAGCGTCCCCAGGACAGGGCTTGGGACCCAGTACTTC CASSVPRTGLGTQYF
TRBJ2-1 NA TRBV7-9 13 NA TGTGCCAGCAGCTTAGAGCCAGGGCATGAGCAGTTCTTC CASSLEPGHEQFF
TRBJ2-1 NA TRBV20-1 19 TRBD2 TGCAGTGCTATCCCCCTGGGACTAGTCCCAGATCAAAACTACAATGAGCAGTTCTTC CSAIPLGLVPDQNYNEQFF
TRBJ1-1 NA TRBV29-1 11 TRBD1 TGCAGCGTACCTACAGGGGAAAGGGCTTTCTTT CSVPTGERAFF
TRBJ1-1 NA TRBV10-2 14 NA TGCGCCAGCAGTGATCGCGGGGCTAACACTGAAGCTTTCTTT CASSDRGANTEAFF
TRBJ1-1 NA TRBV3-1 14 NA TGTGCCAGCAGCCAAGAACACTCCGGGACTGAAGCTTTCTTT CASSQEHSGTEAFF
TRBJ1-5 NA TRBV18 13 NA TGTGCCAGCTCCCTGTTGAGCAATCAGCCCCAGCATTTT CASSLLSNQPQHF
TRBJ2-5 NA TRBV29-1 14 TRBD2 TGCAGCGTTGTTGGCGGGAGGGCCGCGGAGACCCAGTACTTC CSVVGGRAAETQYF
TRBJ2-1 NA TRBV9 16 TRBD2 TGTGCCAGCAGCGTCACTAGCGGGAGGGCTGACAATGAGCAGTTCTTC CASSVTSGRADNEQFF
TRBJ1-3 NA TRBV27 15 NA TGTGCCAGCAGTTTAACGGCAGGAACTGGAAACACCATATATTTT CASSLTAGTGNTIYF